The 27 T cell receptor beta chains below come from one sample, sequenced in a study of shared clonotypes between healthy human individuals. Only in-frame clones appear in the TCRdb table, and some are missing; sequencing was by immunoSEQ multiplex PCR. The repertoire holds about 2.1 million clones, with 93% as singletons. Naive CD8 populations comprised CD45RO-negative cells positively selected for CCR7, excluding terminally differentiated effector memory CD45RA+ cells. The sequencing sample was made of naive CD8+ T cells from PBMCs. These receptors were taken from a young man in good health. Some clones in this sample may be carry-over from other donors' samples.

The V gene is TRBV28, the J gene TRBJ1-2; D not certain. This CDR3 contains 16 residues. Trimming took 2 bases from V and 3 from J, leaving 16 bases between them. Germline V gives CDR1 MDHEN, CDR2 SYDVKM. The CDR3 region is CASSLRSYPTDYGYTF. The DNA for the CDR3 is TGTGCCAGCAGTTTACGCTCCTATCCTACCGACTATGGCTACACCTTC.

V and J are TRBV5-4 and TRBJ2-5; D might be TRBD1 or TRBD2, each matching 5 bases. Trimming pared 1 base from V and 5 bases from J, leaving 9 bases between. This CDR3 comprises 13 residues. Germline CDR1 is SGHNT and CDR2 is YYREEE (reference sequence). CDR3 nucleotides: TGTGCCAGCAGCTTGTGGGACGCGGAGACCCAGTACTTC. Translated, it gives CASSLWDAETQYF.

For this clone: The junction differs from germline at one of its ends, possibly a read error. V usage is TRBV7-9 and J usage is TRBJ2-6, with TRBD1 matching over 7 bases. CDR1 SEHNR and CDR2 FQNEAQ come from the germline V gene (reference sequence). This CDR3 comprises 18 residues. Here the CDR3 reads CASSQGTASFSRANVLTF. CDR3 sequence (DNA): TGTGCCAGCAGCCAGGGGACAGCTTCTTTCTCTCGGGCCAACGTCCTGACTTTC.

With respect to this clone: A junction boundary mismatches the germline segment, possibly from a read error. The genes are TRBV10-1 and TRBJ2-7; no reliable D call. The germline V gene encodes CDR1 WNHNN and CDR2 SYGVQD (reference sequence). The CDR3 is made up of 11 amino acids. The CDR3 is CTSTDTYEQYF. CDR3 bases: TGCACCAGCACCGACACCTACGAGCAGTACTTC.

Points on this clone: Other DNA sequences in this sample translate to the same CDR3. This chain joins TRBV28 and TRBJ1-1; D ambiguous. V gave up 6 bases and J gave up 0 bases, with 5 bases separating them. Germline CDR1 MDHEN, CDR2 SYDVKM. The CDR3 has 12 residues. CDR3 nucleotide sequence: TGTGCCAGCAGCCCTCTGAACACTGAAGCTTTCTTT. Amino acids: CASSPLNTEAFF.

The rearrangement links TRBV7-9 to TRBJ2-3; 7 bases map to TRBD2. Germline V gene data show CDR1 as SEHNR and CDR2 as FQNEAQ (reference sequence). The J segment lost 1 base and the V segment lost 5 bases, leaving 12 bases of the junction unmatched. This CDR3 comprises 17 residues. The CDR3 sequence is CASSASWGEGGTDTQYF. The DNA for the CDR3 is TGTGCCAGCAGCGCCTCCTGGGGGGAGGGCGGCACAGATACGCAGTATTTT.

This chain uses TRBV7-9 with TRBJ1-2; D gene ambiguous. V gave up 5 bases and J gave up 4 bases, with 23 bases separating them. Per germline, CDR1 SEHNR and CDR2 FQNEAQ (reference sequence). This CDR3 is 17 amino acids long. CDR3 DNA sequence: TGTGCCAGCAGCGCCTCTCGGGAGGGTTGGAAAGGCTATGGCTACACCTTC. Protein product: CASSASREGWKGYGYTF.

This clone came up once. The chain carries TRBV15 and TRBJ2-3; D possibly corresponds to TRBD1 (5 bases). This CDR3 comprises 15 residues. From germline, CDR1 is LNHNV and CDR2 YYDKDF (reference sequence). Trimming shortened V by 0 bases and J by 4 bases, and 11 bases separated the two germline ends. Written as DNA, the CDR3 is TGTGCCACCAGCAGAGATCTGGCAGGGTCAGATACGCAGTATTTT. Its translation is CATSRDLAGSDTQYF.

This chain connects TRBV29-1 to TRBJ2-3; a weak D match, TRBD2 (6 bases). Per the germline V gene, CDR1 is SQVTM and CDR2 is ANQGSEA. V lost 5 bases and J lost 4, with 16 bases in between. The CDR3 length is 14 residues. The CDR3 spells CSVKGVWGADTQYF. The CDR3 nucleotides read TGCAGCGTTAAAGGGGTTTGGGGGGCAGATACGCAGTATTTT.

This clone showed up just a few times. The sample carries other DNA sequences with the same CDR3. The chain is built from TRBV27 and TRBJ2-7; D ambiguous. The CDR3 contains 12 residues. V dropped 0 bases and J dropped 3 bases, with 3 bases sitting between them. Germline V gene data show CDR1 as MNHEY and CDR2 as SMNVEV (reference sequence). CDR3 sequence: CASSLSGYEQYF. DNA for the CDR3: TGTGCCAGCAGTTTATCCGGCTACGAGCAGTACTTC.

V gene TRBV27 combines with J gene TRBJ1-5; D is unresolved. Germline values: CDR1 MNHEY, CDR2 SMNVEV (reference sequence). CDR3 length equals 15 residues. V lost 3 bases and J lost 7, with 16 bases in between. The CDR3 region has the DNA TGTGCCAGCAGTTTGGATCGTACAAGGTCCCAGCCCCAGCATTTT. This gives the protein CASSLDRTRSQPQHF.

The CDR3 DNA reads as TGTGCCAGCAGCTCGGGACAGCACTACGAGCAGTACTTC. Amino acid sequence: CASSSGQHYEQYF. The chain is built from TRBV9 and TRBJ2-7; TRBD1 matches 7 bases. J gave up 3 bases and V 4 bases, and 4 bases lay outside the gene matches. This CDR3 comprises 13 residues. Germline V gene sequence: CDR1 SGDLS, CDR2 YYNGEE.

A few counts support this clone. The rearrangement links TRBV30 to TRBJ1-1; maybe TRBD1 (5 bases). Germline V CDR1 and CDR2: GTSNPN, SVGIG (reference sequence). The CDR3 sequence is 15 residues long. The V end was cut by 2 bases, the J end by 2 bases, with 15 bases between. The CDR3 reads CAWSPPGGINTEAFF. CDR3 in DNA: TGTGCCTGGAGTCCCCCGGGGGGAATAAACACTGAAGCTTTCTTT.

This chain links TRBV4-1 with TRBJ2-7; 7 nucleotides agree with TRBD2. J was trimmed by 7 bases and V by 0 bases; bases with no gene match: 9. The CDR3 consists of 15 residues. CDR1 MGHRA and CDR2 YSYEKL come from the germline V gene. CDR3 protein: CASSQEGGGPGEQYF. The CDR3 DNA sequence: TGCGCCAGCAGCCAAGAGGGGGGAGGGCCGGGTGAGCAGTACTTC.

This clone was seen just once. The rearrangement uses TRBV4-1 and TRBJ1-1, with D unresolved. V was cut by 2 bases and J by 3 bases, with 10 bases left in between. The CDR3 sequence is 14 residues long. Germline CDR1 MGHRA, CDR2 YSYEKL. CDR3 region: CASSQIRRHTEAFF. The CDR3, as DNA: TGCGCCAGCAGCCAAATTCGGAGGCACACTGAAGCTTTCTTT.

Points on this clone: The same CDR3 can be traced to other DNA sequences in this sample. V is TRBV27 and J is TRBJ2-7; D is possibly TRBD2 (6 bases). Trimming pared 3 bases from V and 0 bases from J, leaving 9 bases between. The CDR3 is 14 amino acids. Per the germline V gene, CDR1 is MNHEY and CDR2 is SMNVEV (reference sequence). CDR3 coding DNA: TGTGCCAGCAGTTTCGGGGGAACCTCCTACGAGCAGTACTTC. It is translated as CASSFGGTSYEQYF.

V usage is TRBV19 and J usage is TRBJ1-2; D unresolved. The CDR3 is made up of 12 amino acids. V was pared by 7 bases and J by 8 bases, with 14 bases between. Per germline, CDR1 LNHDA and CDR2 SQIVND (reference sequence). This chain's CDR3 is CASKPRASGYTF. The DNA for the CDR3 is TGTGCCAGTAAACCACGGGCTAGCGGCTACACCTTC.

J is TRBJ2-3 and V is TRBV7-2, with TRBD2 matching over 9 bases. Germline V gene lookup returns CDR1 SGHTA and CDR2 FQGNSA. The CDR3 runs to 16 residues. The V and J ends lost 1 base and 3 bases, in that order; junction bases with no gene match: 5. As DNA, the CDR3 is TGTGCCAGCAGCTTAGATTTCGCGGGAGGGACAGATACGCAGTATTTT. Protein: CASSLDFAGGTDTQYF.

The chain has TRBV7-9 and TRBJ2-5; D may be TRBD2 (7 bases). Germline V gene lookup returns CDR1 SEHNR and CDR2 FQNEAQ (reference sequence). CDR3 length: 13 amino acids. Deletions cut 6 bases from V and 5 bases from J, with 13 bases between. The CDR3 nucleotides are TGTGCCAGCAGGCGGGGGCTAGCGGAGACCCAGTACTTC. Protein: CASRRGLAETQYF.

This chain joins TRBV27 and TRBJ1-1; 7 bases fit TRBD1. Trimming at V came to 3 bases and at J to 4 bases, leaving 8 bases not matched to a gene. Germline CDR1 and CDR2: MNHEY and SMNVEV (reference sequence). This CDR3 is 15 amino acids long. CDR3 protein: CASSFLPGGGTEAFF. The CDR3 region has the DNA TGTGCCAGCAGTTTTTTACCAGGGGGTGGCACTGAAGCTTTCTTT.

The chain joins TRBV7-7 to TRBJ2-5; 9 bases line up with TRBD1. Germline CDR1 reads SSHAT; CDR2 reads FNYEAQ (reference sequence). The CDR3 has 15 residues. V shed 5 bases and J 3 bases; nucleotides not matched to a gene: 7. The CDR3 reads CASSPPRTGEETQYF. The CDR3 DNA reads TGTGCCAGCAGCCCCCCTAGGACAGGGGAAGAGACCCAGTACTTC.

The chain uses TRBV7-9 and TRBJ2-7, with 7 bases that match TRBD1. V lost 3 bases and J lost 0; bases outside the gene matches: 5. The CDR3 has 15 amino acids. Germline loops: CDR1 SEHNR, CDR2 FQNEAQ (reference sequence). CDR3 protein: CASSFGQVSSYEQYF. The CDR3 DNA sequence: TGTGCCAGCAGCTTTGGACAGGTCAGCTCCTACGAGCAGTACTTC.

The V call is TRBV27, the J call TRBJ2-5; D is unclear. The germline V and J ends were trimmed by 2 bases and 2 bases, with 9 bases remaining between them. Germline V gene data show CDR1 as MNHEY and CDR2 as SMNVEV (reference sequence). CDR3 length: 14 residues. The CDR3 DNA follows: TGTGCCAGCAGTTTAAGGGCGGTACAAGAGACCCAGTACTTC. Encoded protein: CASSLRAVQETQYF.

CDR3 in amino acids: CASSPGWGAHTEAFF. The CDR3 DNA is TGTGCCAGCAGCCCTGGTTGGGGGGCTCACACTGAAGCTTTCTTT. The chain recombines TRBV9 with TRBJ1-1; tentative D call: TRBD1 (6 bases). The length of the CDR3 is 15 residues. Germline loops: CDR1 SGDLS, CDR2 YYNGEE. V was trimmed by 4 bases and J by 3 bases, leaving 16 bases between them.

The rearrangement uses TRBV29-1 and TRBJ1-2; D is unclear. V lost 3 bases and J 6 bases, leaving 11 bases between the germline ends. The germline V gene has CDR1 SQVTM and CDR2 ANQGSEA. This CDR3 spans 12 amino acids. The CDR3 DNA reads TGCAGCGTTGAGGGAAGGACCGATGGCTACACCTTC. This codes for CSVEGRTDGYTF.

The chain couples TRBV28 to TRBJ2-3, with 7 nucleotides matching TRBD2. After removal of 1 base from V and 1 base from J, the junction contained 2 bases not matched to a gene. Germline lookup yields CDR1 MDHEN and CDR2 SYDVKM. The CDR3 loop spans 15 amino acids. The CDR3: CASSLSTSGTDTQYF. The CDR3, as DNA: TGTGCCAGCAGTTTATCAACTAGCGGCACAGATACGCAGTATTTT.

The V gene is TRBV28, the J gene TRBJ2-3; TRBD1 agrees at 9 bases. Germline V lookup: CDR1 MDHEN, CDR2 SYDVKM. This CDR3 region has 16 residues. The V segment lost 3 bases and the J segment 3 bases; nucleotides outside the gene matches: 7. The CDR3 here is CASSLPPDRGTDTQYF. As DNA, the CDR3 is TGTGCCAGCAGTTTGCCCCCGGACAGGGGAACAGATACGCAGTATTTT.